This TCR beta chain was sequenced in a study of T cells in Graves' hyperthyroidism and ophthalmopathy. Study outcomes and limitations: In blood, most of the thyroid clonotypes expanded above 0.001 were also present. Classification by a 13 V-J model distinguished ophthalmopathy from stable hyperthyroidism.

There were TCR beta CDR3 regions amplified from RNA transcripts. HTBI primers drove first-round RT-PCR of the TCR CDR3. TCRdb re-called the multiplex PCR reads with MiXCR, one entry per CDR3 protein. The repertoire holds some 550,000 distinct CDR3 sequences, with around 15% as singletons. The table lists this clonotype with a few counts. The antigen remains undetermined. Active moderate-to-severe ophthalmopathy, Clinical Activity Score at least 3, NOSPECS at least 4, under 3 months' duration. Fresh 10 ml peripheral blood yielded PBMCs. This CDR3 has 14 residues. V was pared by 6 bases and J by 1 base, with 11 bases between. The germline CDR1 and CDR2 sequences are MDHEN and SYDVKM.

The V and J genes are TRBV28 and TRBJ2-3, with a weak D call TRBD2 (6 bases). The specimen sequenced was blood. The source of this sequence is a woman between 35 and 50 years old with Graves' ophthalmopathy. CDR3 loop: CASRAGTGTDTQYF. The CDR3 bases are TGTGCCAGCAGAGCCGGGACTGGCACAGATACGCAGTATTTT.